This T cell receptor (beta chain) was retrieved from a study of cytomegalovirus exposure and HLA in healthy donors. The study, taken as a whole, reports: According to a subsequent analysis, TCR clusters from the first cohort were inclined to appear together in the 120 validation repertoires.

V was pared by 3 bases and J by 6 bases, with 15 bases between. In germline, CDR1 is SGDLS, CDR2 YYNGEE. The CDR3 is 15 amino acids. Points on this clone: No antigen is known for it.

Measured with immunoSEQ multiplex PCR; TCRdb has only the in-frame clones, and not every one. The sample carries 150,000 or so clones, more than 70% recorded once. The specimen sequenced was PBMCs. The rearrangement uses TRBV9 and TRBJ2-2; a possible D gene is TRBD2 (6 bases). The clonotype originates from a human donor in good health. CDR3 sequence (DNA): TGTGCCAGCAGCGGCCTCGGGGAGGTGGCCGGGGAGCTGTTTTTT. This encodes CASSGLGEVAGELFF.